The T cell receptor (beta chain) described here comes from a study of cytomegalovirus exposure and HLA in healthy donors. Overall study findings and caveats: TCR beta V- and J-gene trimming, according to a later analysis, was linked to a missense DCLRE1C variant.

The CDR3 extends over 13 amino acids. Per the germline V gene, CDR1 is MDHEN and CDR2 is SYDVKM. As to this clone: Its antigen is unidentified.

The PCR ran on 60 Vbeta and 13 Jbeta primers. In the original workflow: About 10 million shared chains were among the 60 million to 80 million unique TCR beta chains that a later analysis counted. Data came from immunoSEQ multiplex PCR; TCRdb stores just in-frame clones and leaves some out. The V and J calls and clone size come from that table; D and trimming were worked out from the DNA. The sample includes roughly 180,000 clones, 82% of them seen just once. This TCR derives from a male donor in good health and CMV-seronegative. The sequenced sample consisted of PBMCs. The V call is TRBV28, the J call TRBJ2-5; the match to TRBD2 covers 7 bases. Gene TRBJ2-7 matches the end of the DNA better, so the J call may be wrong. CDR3 in amino acids: CASTPVGGYEQYF. The CDR3 DNA is TGTGCCAGCACCCCCGTGGGGGGGTACGAGCAGTACTTC.